Listed below are T cell receptor beta chains from one sample, sequenced in a study of blood T cells in healthy people across ages. From the 5' RACE reads, TCRdb called clonotypes with MiXCR, one entry per CDR3 protein. The data show hundreds of thousands of distinct CDR3 sequences, with approximately 49% seen just once and approximately 32% held by the top ten. The sequenced sample consisted of blood. The receptors originated from a woman aged 60-75 years in good health. Each CDR3 is given with its conserved first and last residue. A D gene is named only where the DNA matches it firmly. For some rows the clone size is stated as once, few or many, or as a class when expanded; others skip it.

j_gene: TRBJ2-3
d_gene: TRBD2
v_gene: TRBV11-2
abundance: NA
CDR3aa: CASSPLLGRGDTQYF
CDR3nt: TGTGCCAGCAGCCCCCTCCTGGGGAGGGGCGATACGCAGTATTTT

j_gene: TRBJ2-2
d_gene: NA
v_gene: TRBV5-1
abundance: NA
CDR3aa: CASSLMSSASDNTGELFF
CDR3nt: TGCGCCAGCAGCTTGATGAGCTCGGCTAGCGACAACACCGGGGAGCTGTTTTTT

j_gene: TRBJ1-2
d_gene: NA
v_gene: TRBV29-1
abundance: NA
CDR3aa: CSGDLGQSYTF
CDR3nt: TGCAGCGGTGATCTCGGGCAAAGCTACACCTTC

j_gene: TRBJ2-7
d_gene: TRBD1
v_gene: TRBV7-2
abundance: few
CDR3aa: CASSLSRGLEQYF
CDR3nt: TGTGCCAGCAGCTTAAGCAGGGGGCTCGAGCAGTACTTC

j_gene: TRBJ2-7
d_gene: NA
v_gene: TRBV5-1
abundance: few
CDR3aa: CASSPAGASLHEQYF
CDR3nt: TGCGCCAGCAGCCCGGCAGGGGCGAGTCTCCACGAGCAGTACTTC

j_gene: TRBJ2-5
d_gene: NA
v_gene: TRBV27
abundance: once
CDR3aa: CASSPGRGRQETQYF
CDR3nt: TGTGCCAGCAGTCCCGGCCGGGGAAGGCAAGAGACCCAGTACTTC

j_gene: TRBJ1-2
d_gene: TRBD1
v_gene: TRBV7-2
abundance: NA
CDR3aa: CASSDRRQGAISGYTF
CDR3nt: TGTGCCAGCAGCGACAGAAGACAGGGGGCGATCAGTGGCTACACCTTC

j_gene: TRBJ2-5
d_gene: NA
v_gene: TRBV4-1
abundance: NA
CDR3aa: CASSQGHGGQETQYF
CDR3nt: TGCGCCAGCAGCCAAGGCCACGGTGGGCAAGAGACCCAGTACTTC

j_gene: TRBJ2-3
d_gene: NA
v_gene: TRBV5-1
abundance: NA
CDR3aa: CASRLLAGPTDTQYF
CDR3nt: TGCGCCAGCAGACTACTGGCGGGTCCCACAGATACGCAGTATTTT

j_gene: TRBJ2-1
d_gene: NA
v_gene: TRBV27
abundance: NA
CDR3aa: CASSSYDRYNEQFF
CDR3nt: TGTGCCAGCAGTTCCTACGACAGGTACAATGAGCAGTTCTTC

j_gene: TRBJ1-2
d_gene: TRBD1
v_gene: TRBV5-6
abundance: few
CDR3aa: CASRDGTAYGYTF
CDR3nt: TGTGCCAGCAGAGATGGGACAGCCTATGGCTACACCTTC

j_gene: TRBJ1-2
d_gene: NA
v_gene: TRBV3-1
abundance: NA
CDR3aa: CASSHEAGTKGYTF
CDR3nt: TGTGCCAGCAGCCATGAAGCCGGGACAAAGGGCTACACCTTC

j_gene: TRBJ1-2
d_gene: NA
v_gene: TRBV10-3
abundance: many
CDR3aa: CAISEYGGGSYGYTF
CDR3nt: TGTGCCATCAGTGAGTACGGTGGAGGATCCTATGGCTACACCTTC

j_gene: TRBJ2-1
d_gene: NA
v_gene: TRBV5-1
abundance: NA
CDR3aa: CASSLLRGTYNEQFF
CDR3nt: TGCGCCAGCAGCTTGCTTCGCGGGACCTACAATGAGCAGTTCTTC

j_gene: TRBJ1-2
d_gene: TRBD1
v_gene: TRBV15
abundance: NA
CDR3aa: CATSRVDRTGTGGAFNGYTF
CDR3nt: TGTGCCACCAGCAGAGTGGACAGGACAGGGACAGGGGGCGCGTTCAATGGCTACACCTTC

j_gene: TRBJ2-7
d_gene: NA
v_gene: TRBV27
abundance: NA
CDR3aa: CASRRLGGEQYF
CDR3nt: TGTGCCAGCCGGAGGTTGGGGGGTGAGCAGTACTTC

j_gene: TRBJ2-1
d_gene: NA
v_gene: TRBV7-2
abundance: few
CDR3aa: CASSRPGGGNEQFF
CDR3nt: TGTGCCAGCAGCCGCCCGGGTGGGGGAAATGAGCAGTTCTTC

j_gene: TRBJ2-1
d_gene: NA
v_gene: TRBV15
abundance: few
CDR3aa: CATSREPGSSYNEQFF
CDR3nt: TGTGCCACCAGCAGAGAACCGGGGAGCTCCTACAATGAGCAGTTCTTC

j_gene: TRBJ2-7
d_gene: NA
v_gene: TRBV29-1
abundance: few
CDR3aa: CSVDGGFDEQYF
CDR3nt: TGCAGCGTTGACGGTGGGTTCGACGAGCAGTACTTC

j_gene: TRBJ2-7
d_gene: NA
v_gene: TRBV14
abundance: NA
CDR3aa: CASSQVHRESNYEQYF
CDR3nt: TGTGCCAGCAGCCAAGTCCACAGGGAGAGTAACTACGAGCAGTACTTC

j_gene: TRBJ2-7
d_gene: NA
v_gene: TRBV20-1
abundance: once
CDR3aa: CSARDRGRVGVSYEQYF
CDR3nt: TGCAGTGCTAGAGATCGGGGGAGAGTGGGAGTGTCCTACGAGCAGTACTTC

j_gene: TRBJ1-2
d_gene: TRBD1
v_gene: TRBV15
abundance: many
CDR3aa: CATSRGGGGGYTF
CDR3nt: TGTGCCACCAGCAGAGGAGGGGGCGGTGGCTACACCTTC

j_gene: TRBJ1-3
d_gene: TRBD1
v_gene: TRBV7-2
abundance: NA
CDR3aa: CASSFGPGQGRNTIYF
CDR3nt: TGTGCCAGCAGCTTTGGTCCGGGACAGGGACGAAACACCATATATTTT

j_gene: TRBJ1-1
d_gene: NA
v_gene: TRBV15
abundance: NA
CDR3aa: CATSRDVGEAFF
CDR3nt: TGTGCCACCAGCAGAGATGTTGGTGAAGCTTTCTTT

j_gene: TRBJ2-1
d_gene: TRBD1
v_gene: TRBV2
abundance: NA
CDR3aa: CASRDRANYNEQFF
CDR3nt: TGTGCCAGCAGGGACAGGGCTAACTACAATGAGCAGTTCTTC

j_gene: TRBJ1-2
d_gene: TRBD1
v_gene: TRBV20-1
abundance: NA
CDR3aa: CSANRGRGNYGYTF
CDR3nt: TGCAGTGCTAACAGGGGGCGTGGGAACTATGGCTACACCTTC

j_gene: TRBJ2-1
d_gene: TRBD2
v_gene: TRBV7-9
abundance: NA
CDR3aa: CASSSNPGLAGGSHNEQFF
CDR3nt: TGTGCCAGCAGCTCAAACCCGGGACTAGCGGGGGGGTCCCACAATGAGCAGTTCTTC

j_gene: TRBJ1-1
d_gene: NA
v_gene: TRBV28
abundance: few
CDR3aa: CASSFNDRLTNTEAFF
CDR3nt: TGTGCCAGCAGTTTCAATGACAGACTGACGAACACTGAAGCTTTCTTT

j_gene: TRBJ2-6
d_gene: NA
v_gene: TRBV14
abundance: NA
CDR3aa: CASSPPGHPSGANVLTF
CDR3nt: TGTGCCAGCAGCCCCCCGGGACACCCCTCTGGGGCCAACGTCCTGACTTTC

j_gene: TRBJ2-1
d_gene: TRBD2
v_gene: TRBV6-5
abundance: NA
CDR3aa: CASRPLLAGGPEQFF
CDR3nt: TGTGCCAGCAGGCCCCTACTAGCGGGGGGGCCTGAGCAGTTCTTC

j_gene: TRBJ2-2
d_gene: TRBD2
v_gene: TRBV6-1
abundance: NA
CDR3aa: CASSFTLTSGSEVAGELFF
CDR3nt: TGTGCCAGCAGCTTTACCCTCACTAGCGGGAGTGAGGTGGCCGGGGAGCTGTTTTTT

j_gene: TRBJ2-1
d_gene: NA
v_gene: TRBV7-2
abundance: NA
CDR3aa: CASSAGIYNEQFF
CDR3nt: TGTGCCAGCAGTGCAGGGATCTACAATGAGCAGTTCTTC

j_gene: TRBJ2-3
d_gene: NA
v_gene: TRBV28
abundance: NA
CDR3aa: CASKGDTDTQYF
CDR3nt: TGTGCCAGCAAGGGGGACACAGATACGCAGTATTTT

j_gene: TRBJ1-2
d_gene: NA
v_gene: TRBV20-1
abundance: NA
CDR3aa: CSARAAGRDYGYTF
CDR3nt: TGCAGTGCTAGAGCAGCGGGCAGGGACTATGGCTACACCTTC

j_gene: TRBJ2-7
d_gene: NA
v_gene: TRBV7-2
abundance: many
CDR3aa: CASSSPGLTYEQYF
CDR3nt: TGTGCCAGCAGCTCTCCGGGACTCACCTACGAGCAGTACTTC